The source of this TCR beta chain is a study of T cells expressing NK-cell markers. Across the study: Cells sorted as CD3+CD56+NKG2C+, CD3+CD56+NKG2C- and CD3+CD56-NKG2C+ T cells supplied the TCR beta repertoires. Findings of the study overall: CD8+ T cells in over five donors included dominant NKG2C+ clonotypes at about 1.0-8%.

Germline CDR1 and CDR2: SGHRS and YFSETQ. There are 16 residues in the CDR3. Generation of TCR beta cDNA was performed by 5'RACE template switching incorporating UMIs. TCRdb reprocessed the 5' RACE reads and reports one entry per CDR3 protein, with no DNA. The table lists some 390,000 distinct CDR3 sequences. Points on this clonotype: The antigen is not known.

Sequencing was carried out using blood T cells: a sorted CD56 or NKG2C T cell subset, CD4+ or CD8+ T cells, or bulk PBMC T cells (not recorded which). The TCR sequence derives from a woman aged 50 to 60 in good health. The genes are TRBV5-1 and TRBJ2-6. The CDR3 here is CASSSGGNSGANVLTF.